This entry concerns a single T cell receptor (beta chain). Data came from immunoSEQ multiplex PCR; TCRdb stores just in-frame clones and leaves some out. The repertoire holds about 180,000 clones, with nearly 90% as singletons. The data were obtained in a study of blood T cell repertoires in COVID-19. Germline V gene lookup returns CDR1 LGHDT and CDR2 YNNKEL (reference sequence). The trim removed 2 bases at V and 4 bases at J, leaving 10 bases unmatched. The length of the CDR3 is 16 residues. The source material was PBMCs or T cells enriched from blood (not recorded which). The sequence derives from a woman in her forties with acute COVID-19. The gene calls are TRBV3-1 (or the pseudogene TRBV3-2) and TRBJ2-7, with TRBD2 identical over 8 bases. CDR3 coding DNA: TGTGCCAGCAGCCAATACCGGGAGGGCGACAGATACGAGCAGTACTTC. It yields the protein CASSQYREGDRYEQYF.